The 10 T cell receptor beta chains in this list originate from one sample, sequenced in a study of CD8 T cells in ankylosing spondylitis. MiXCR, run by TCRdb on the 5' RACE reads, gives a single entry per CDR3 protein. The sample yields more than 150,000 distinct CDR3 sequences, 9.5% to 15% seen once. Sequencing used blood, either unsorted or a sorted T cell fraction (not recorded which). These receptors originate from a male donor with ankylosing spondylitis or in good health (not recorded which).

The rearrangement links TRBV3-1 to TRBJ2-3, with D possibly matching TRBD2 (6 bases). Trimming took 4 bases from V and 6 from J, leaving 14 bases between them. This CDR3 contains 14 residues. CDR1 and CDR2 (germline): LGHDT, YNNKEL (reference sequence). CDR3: CASSRDWNFDTQYF. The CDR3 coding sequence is TGTGCCAGCAGCCGGGACTGGAATTTCGATACGCAGTATTTT.

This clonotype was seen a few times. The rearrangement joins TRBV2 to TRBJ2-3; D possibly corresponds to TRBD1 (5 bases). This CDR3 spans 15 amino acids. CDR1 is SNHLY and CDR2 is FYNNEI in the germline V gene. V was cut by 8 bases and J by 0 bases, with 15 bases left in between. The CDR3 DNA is TGTGCCAGCGAAGATGGGGCGTTCAGCACAGATACGCAGTATTTT. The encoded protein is CASEDGAFSTDTQYF.

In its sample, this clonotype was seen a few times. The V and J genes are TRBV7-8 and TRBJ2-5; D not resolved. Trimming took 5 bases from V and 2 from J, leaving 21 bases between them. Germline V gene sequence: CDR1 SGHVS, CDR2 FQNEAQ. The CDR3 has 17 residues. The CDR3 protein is CASSPRPSYEGQETQYF. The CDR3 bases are TGTGCCAGCAGCCCCCGTCCATCATATGAAGGTCAAGAGACCCAGTACTTC.

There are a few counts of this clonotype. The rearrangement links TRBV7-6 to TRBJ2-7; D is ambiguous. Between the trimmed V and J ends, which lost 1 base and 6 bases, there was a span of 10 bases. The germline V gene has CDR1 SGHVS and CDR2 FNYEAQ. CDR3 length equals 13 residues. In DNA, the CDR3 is TGTGCCAGCAGCTTAGAAGGGCCTCTCGAGCAGTACTTC. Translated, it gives CASSLEGPLEQYF.

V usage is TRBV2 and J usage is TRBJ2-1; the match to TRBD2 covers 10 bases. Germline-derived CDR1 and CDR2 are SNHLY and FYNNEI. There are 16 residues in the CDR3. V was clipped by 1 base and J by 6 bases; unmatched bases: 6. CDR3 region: CASSEGGSGRANEQFF. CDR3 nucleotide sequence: TGTGCCAGCAGTGAAGGGGGCAGCGGGAGGGCCAATGAGCAGTTCTTC.

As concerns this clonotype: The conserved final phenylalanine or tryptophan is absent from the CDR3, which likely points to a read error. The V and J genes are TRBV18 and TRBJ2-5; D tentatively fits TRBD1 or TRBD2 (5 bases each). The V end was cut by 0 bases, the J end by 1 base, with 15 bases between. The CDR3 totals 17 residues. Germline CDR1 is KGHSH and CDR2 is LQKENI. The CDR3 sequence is CASSPPTVGVLQETQYI. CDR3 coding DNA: TGTGCCAGCTCACCACCAACCGTGGGGGTACTCCAAGAGACCCAGTACATC.

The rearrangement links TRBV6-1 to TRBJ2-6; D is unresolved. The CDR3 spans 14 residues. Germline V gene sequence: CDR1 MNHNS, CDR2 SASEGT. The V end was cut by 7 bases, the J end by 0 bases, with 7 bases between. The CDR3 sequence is CASTPASGANVLTF. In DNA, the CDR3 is TGTGCCAGCACCCCAGCCTCTGGGGCCAACGTCCTGACTTTC.

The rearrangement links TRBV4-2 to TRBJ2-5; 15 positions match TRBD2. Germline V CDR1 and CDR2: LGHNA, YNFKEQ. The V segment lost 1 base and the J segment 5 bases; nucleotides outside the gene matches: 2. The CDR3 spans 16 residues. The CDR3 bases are TGTGCCAGCAGCCAAGGGACTAGCGGGGGGGCGGAGACCCAGTACTTC. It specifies CASSQGTSGGAETQYF.

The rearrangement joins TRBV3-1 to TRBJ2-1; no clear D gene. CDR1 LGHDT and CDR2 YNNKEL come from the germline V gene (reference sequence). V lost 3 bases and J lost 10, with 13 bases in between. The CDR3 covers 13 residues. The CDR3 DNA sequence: TGTGCCAGCAGCCATCAAGGAGTGGGGGAGCAGTTCTTC. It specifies CASSHQGVGEQFF.

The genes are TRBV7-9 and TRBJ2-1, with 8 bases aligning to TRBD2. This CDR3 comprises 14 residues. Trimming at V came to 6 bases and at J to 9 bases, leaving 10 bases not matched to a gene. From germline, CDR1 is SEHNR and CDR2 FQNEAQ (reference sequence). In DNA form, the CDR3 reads TGTGCCAGCAGTAAACCAGCGGGAGTGACTGAGCAGTTCTTC. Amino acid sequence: CASSKPAGVTEQFF. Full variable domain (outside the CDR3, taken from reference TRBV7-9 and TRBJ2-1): DTGVSQNPRHKITKRGQNVTFRCDPISEHNRLYWYRQTLGQGPEFLTYFQNEAQLEKSRLLSDRFSAERPKGSFSTLEIQRTEQGDSAMYLCASSKPAGVTEQFFGPGTRLTVL.